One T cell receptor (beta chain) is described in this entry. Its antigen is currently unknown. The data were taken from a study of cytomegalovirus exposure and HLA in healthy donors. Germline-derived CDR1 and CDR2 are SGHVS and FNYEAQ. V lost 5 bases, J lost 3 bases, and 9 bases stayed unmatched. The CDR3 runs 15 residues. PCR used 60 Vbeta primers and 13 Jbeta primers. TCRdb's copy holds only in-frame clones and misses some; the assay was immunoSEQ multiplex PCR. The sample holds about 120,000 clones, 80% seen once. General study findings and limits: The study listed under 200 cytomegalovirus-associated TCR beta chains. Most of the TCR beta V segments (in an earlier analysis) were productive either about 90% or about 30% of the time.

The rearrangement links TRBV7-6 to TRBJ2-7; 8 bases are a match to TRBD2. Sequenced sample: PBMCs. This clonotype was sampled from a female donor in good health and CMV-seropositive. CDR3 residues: CASSQTAGGDYEQYF. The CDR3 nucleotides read TGTGCCAGCAGCCAGACGGCGGGGGGTGACTACGAGCAGTACTTC.